Sequencing of this T cell receptor (beta chain) was carried out in a study of OX40 agonist ivuxolimab in advanced cancers. Trimming left V 7 bases short and J 0 bases short, with 13 bases between. CDR3 length equals 15 residues. Germline assignment: CDR1 SEHNR and CDR2 FQNEAQ (reference sequence). The protocol was immunoSEQ multiplex PCR, while the TCRdb copy is restricted to in-frame clones and leaves out a portion. The sample consists of approximately 100,000 clones, 90% of them appearing once. This receptor was obtained from an adult with an advanced solid tumor such as melanoma, head and neck, liver or kidney cancer. The rearrangement uses TRBV7-9 and TRBJ2-1; D not resolved. The sequenced sample was CD4+ or CD8+ T cells sorted from blood, obtained in a trial of the OX40 agonist ivuxolimab. The CDR3 protein is CASTPGLNSYNEQFF. The CDR3, as DNA: TGTGCCAGCACTCCGGGTCTCAACTCCTACAATGAGCAGTTCTTC.